This is a list of T cell receptor beta chains from one sample in a study of blood T cell repertoires in COVID-19. The table came from immunoSEQ multiplex PCR; TCRdb's copy has only in-frame clones and leaves some out. Altogether roughly 250,000 clones are present, 92% being singletons, with the ten largest covering approximately 0.8%. Input material: peripheral blood. Every receptor here comes from a man younger than 45 with COVID-19, enrolled during active disease. CDR3s include the opening cysteine and the closing phenylalanine or tryptophan. The D gene is left open where the match is weak. For some rows the clone size is stated as once, few or many, or as a class when expanded; others skip it.

NA	TRBD1	TRBV6-5	TRBJ2-2	CASSRQGAEGELFF	TGTGCCAGTTCTCGGCAGGGGGCTGAGGGGGAGCTGTTTTTT
once	NA	TRBV6-5	TRBJ1-1	CASSYSRWFAEAFF	TGTGCCAGCAGTTACTCGAGGTGGTTCGCTGAAGCTTTCTTT
NA	TRBD1	TRBV19	TRBJ1-5	CASMGTGGNQPQHF	TGTGCCAGTATGGGGACAGGGGGGAATCAGCCCCAGCATTTT
once	NA	TRBV5-1	TRBJ1-1	CASSLAGDTNTEAFF	TGCGCCAGCAGCTTGGCCGGAGATACGAACACTGAAGCTTTCTTT
once	NA	TRBV5-4	TRBJ2-1	CASSLAVEGEQFF	TGTGCCAGCAGCTTGGCGGTGGAGGGTGAGCAGTTCTTC
NA	NA	TRBV12-3/TRBV12-4	TRBJ1-1	CASSSHRETEAFF	TGTGCCAGCAGTTCCCACAGGGAGACTGAAGCTTTCTTT
NA	TRBD2	TRBV15	TRBJ2-7	CATSRREKPYEQYF	TGTGCCACCAGCAGGCGGGAGAAGCCCTACGAGCAGTACTTC
NA	TRBD2	TRBV4-2	TRBJ2-5	CASSQGTSGGQETQYF	TGTGCCAGCAGCCAAGGGACTAGCGGGGGCCAAGAGACCCAGTACTTC
NA	TRBD1	TRBV6-5	TRBJ1-2	CASSYSTVGQPAF	TGTGCCAGCAGTTACTCGACAGTGGGACAGCCCGCTTTC
NA	NA	TRBV30	TRBJ1-2	CAHTQGGDYGYTF	TGTGCCCACACTCAAGGGGGTGACTATGGCTACACCTTC
NA	NA	TRBV27	TRBJ2-5	CASSLWGTGRETQYF	TGTGCCAGCAGTTTGTGGGGTACAGGTAGAGAGACCCAGTACTTC
NA	TRBD2	TRBV3-1/TRBV3-2	TRBJ2-1	CASSLDPGTSEQFF	TGTGCCAGCAGCCTCGACCCCGGGACTAGTGAGCAGTTCTTC
NA	TRBD1	TRBV19	TRBJ1-1	CASSTVTGNAEAFF	TGTGCCAGTAGTACCGTGACAGGGAACGCTGAAGCTTTCTTT
NA	TRBD1	TRBV4-1	TRBJ1-2	CASSQEGGTGKNYGYTF	TGCGCCAGCAGCCAAGAGGGGGGGACAGGGAAAAACTATGGCTACACCTTC
NA	NA	TRBV2	TRBJ1-6	CASSERGGSPLHF	TGTGCCAGCAGTGAGCGGGGGGGGTCACCCCTCCACTTT
NA	TRBD1	TRBV19	TRBJ2-7	CASSIGQGAGEQYF	TGTGCCAGTAGTATCGGCCAGGGGGCGGGGGAGCAGTACTTC
NA	TRBD1	TRBV9	TRBJ1-2	CASSAQTGSLYGYTF	TGTGCCAGCAGCGCCCAGACAGGGAGCCTCTATGGCTACACCTTC
NA	NA	TRBV14	TRBJ1-1	CASSQVQMNTEAFF	TGTGCCAGCAGCCAAGTCCAGATGAACACTGAAGCTTTCTTT
once	TRBD1	TRBV10-2	TRBJ1-2	CASGGTVNYGYTF	TGCGCCAGCGGAGGGACAGTAAACTATGGCTACACCTTC
NA	TRBD1	TRBV19	TRBJ2-3	CASTTTGADTQYF	TGTGCCAGTACCACGACAGGGGCAGATACGCAGTATTTT
NA	TRBD1	TRBV19	TRBJ2-7	CASSRGQVGYEQYF	TGTGCCAGTAGTAGAGGACAGGTAGGCTACGAGCAGTACTTC
NA	TRBD1	TRBV6-5	TRBJ2-5	CASRRQGRGTQYF	TGTGCCAGCAGGAGACAGGGGCGGGGGACCCAGTACTTC
NA	TRBD1	TRBV14	TRBJ1-6	CASSSADRGDHNSPLHF	TGTGCCAGCAGCTCCGCGGACAGGGGGGACCATAATTCACCCCTCCACTTT
NA	NA	TRBV13	TRBJ1-1	CASSFQGTEAFF	TGTGCCAGCAGCTTTCAGGGAACTGAAGCTTTCTTT
NA	TRBD2	TRBV27	TRBJ2-1	CASRGGTSGGLNNEQFF	TGTGCCAGCAGGGGAGGGACTAGCGGGGGCCTTAACAATGAGCAGTTCTTC
once	NA	TRBV18	TRBJ1-4	CASSPKDTHNEKLFF	TGTGCCAGCTCACCAAAGGACACTCATAATGAAAAACTGTTTTTT
NA	NA	TRBV23-1	TRBJ1-4	CASSQSGGENEKLFF	TGCGCCAGCAGTCAATCAGGGGGGGAGAATGAAAAACTGTTTTTT
NA	TRBD1	TRBV27	TRBJ2-1	CASSSSNRGQEFTWVYNEQFF	TGTGCCAGCAGTAGCTCAAACCGAGGACAGGAGTTCACCTGGGTATACAATGAGCAGTTCTTC
NA	NA	TRBV25-1	TRBJ2-7	CASSEFRGSTYEQYF	TGTGCCAGCAGTGAATTCAGAGGTTCTACCTACGAGCAGTACTTC
once	TRBD1	TRBV5-1	TRBJ2-7	CASSLGTGVAYEQYF	TGCGCCAGCAGCTTGGGGACAGGGGTGGCCTACGAGCAGTACTTC
NA	NA	TRBV18	TRBJ1-6	CASSPLDRGDSPLHF	TGTGCCAGCTCACCCCTCGACCGGGGGGATTCACCCCTCCACTTT
NA	NA	TRBV5-5	TRBJ2-1	CASSLDPHRSSYNEQFF	TGTGCCAGCAGCTTGGATCCCCACCGGAGCTCCTACAATGAGCAGTTCTTC
once	TRBD1	TRBV6-5	TRBJ2-5	CASSHRGRETQYF	TGTGCCAGCAGTCACAGGGGGCGGGAGACCCAGTACTTC
NA	TRBD1	TRBV2	TRBJ2-3	CASSRDRRTDTQYF	TGTGCCAGCAGTCGGGACAGGAGAACAGATACGCAGTATTTT
NA	TRBD1	TRBV5-1	TRBJ2-7	CASSKTGESLYEQYF	TGCGCCAGCAGCAAGACAGGGGAGTCCCTTTACGAGCAGTACTTC
NA	NA	TRBV30	TRBJ2-5	CAWSVFQAQETQYF	TGTGCCTGGAGTGTGTTTCAGGCCCAAGAGACCCAGTACTTC
NA	NA	TRBV12-5	TRBJ2-3	CASGQGLSTDTQYF	TGTGCTAGTGGGCAGGGTCTTAGCACAGATACGCAGTATTTT
NA	TRBD1	TRBV2	TRBJ1-5	CASSPQGVRGNQPQHF	TGTGCCAGCAGCCCTCAGGGGGTGCGTGGCAATCAGCCCCAGCATTTT
NA	NA	TRBV2	TRBJ1-6	CASSVRGSDSPLHF	TGTGCCAGCAGTGTAAGGGGCTCGGATTCACCCCTCCACTTT
NA	NA	TRBV29-1	TRBJ1-2	CSVMSRVNYGYTF	TGCAGCGTCATGAGCCGGGTCAACTATGGCTACACCTTC
NA	TRBD2	TRBV6-4	TRBJ2-3	CASSEVNSGVDTQYF	TGTGCCAGCAGTGAGGTTAATAGCGGGGTGGATACGCAGTATTTT
NA	NA	TRBV3-1/TRBV3-2	TRBJ1-5	CASSHLNSNQPQHF	TGTGCCAGCAGCCATCTAAATAGCAATCAGCCCCAGCATTTT
few	TRBD2	TRBV7-6	TRBJ2-5	CASSFQRGPKETQYF	TGTGCCAGCAGCTTCCAGCGGGGGCCGAAAGAGACCCAGTACTTC
NA	NA	TRBV18	TRBJ1-1	CASSPSRVNTEAFF	TGTGCCAGCTCACCTAGCAGGGTGAACACTGAAGCTTTCTTT
NA	TRBD1	TRBV18	TRBJ1-2	CASSQETGTGSQGYTF	TGTGCCAGCTCACAGGAGACCGGGACAGGATCTCAAGGCTACACCTTC
NA	NA	TRBV4-1	TRBJ1-6	CASSRERGTYNSPLHF	TGCGCCAGCAGTCGAGAGAGGGGGACCTATAATTCACCCCTCCACTTT
NA	TRBD1	TRBV6-5	TRBJ1-2	CASSYQGQGDGYTF	TGTGCCAGCAGTTACCAAGGACAGGGGGATGGCTACACCTTC
NA	NA	TRBV11-2	TRBJ2-1	CASTDRSSYNEQFF	TGTGCCAGCACCGATAGGAGCTCCTACAATGAGCAGTTCTTC
NA	NA	TRBV5-1	TRBJ2-1	CASSVRASHEQFF	TGCGCCAGCAGCGTCAGGGCAAGCCATGAGCAGTTCTTC
few	TRBD2	TRBV2	TRBJ2-3	CASSPNGLASTDTQYF	TGTGCCAGCAGTCCTAACGGACTAGCGAGCACAGATACGCAGTATTTT
NA	TRBD2	TRBV4-1	TRBJ2-1	CASSLSGGAGYGEQFF	TGCGCCAGCAGCCTAAGCGGGGGGGCCGGTTACGGTGAGCAGTTCTTC
NA	TRBD1	TRBV5-6	TRBJ1-1	CASTLYRQGPRLNTEAFF	TGTGCCAGCACCTTGTATAGACAGGGCCCACGATTGAACACTGAAGCTTTCTTT
NA	TRBD2	TRBV9	TRBJ2-2	CASSVGGGTGELFF	TGTGCCAGCAGCGTAGGGGGGGGCACCGGGGAGCTGTTTTTT
NA	TRBD1	TRBV10-1	TRBJ1-5	CASSGQGNQPQHF	TGCGCCAGCAGTGGACAGGGAAATCAGCCTCAGCATTTT